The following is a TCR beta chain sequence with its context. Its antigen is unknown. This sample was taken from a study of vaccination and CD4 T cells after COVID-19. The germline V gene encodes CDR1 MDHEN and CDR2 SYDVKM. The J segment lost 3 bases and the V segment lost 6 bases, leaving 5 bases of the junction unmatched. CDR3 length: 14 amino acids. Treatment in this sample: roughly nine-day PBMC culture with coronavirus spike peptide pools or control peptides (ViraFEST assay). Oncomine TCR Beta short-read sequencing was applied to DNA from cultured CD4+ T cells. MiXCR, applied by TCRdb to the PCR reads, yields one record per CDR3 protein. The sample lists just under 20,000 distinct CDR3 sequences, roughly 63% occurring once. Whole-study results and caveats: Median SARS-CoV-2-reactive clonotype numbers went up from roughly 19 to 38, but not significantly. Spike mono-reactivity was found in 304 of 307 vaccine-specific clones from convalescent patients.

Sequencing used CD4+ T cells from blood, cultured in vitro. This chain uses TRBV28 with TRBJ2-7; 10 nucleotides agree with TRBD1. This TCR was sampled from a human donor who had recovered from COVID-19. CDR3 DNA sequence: TGTGCCAGCAGGTCCGGGACAGGGGTCTACGAGCAGTACTTC. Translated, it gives CASRSGTGVYEQYF.